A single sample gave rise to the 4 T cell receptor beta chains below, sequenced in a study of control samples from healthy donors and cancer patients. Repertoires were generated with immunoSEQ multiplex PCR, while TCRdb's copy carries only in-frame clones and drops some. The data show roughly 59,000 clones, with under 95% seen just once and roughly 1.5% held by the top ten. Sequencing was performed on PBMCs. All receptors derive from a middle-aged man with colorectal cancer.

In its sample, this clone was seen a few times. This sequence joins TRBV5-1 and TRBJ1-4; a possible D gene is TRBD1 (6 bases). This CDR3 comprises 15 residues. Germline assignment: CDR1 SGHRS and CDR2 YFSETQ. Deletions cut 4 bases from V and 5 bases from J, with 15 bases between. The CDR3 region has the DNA TGCGCCAGCAGCCTAACTACAGGGAAAAATGAAAAACTGTTTTTT. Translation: CASSLTTGKNEKLFF.

The CDR3 protein is CASSSGTPSYNSPLHF. The CDR3 region has the DNA TGCGCCAGCAGTTCCGGGACACCCTCCTATAATTCACCCCTCCACTTT. V is TRBV5-1 and J is TRBJ1-6, with D possibly being TRBD1 (6 bases). The CDR3 spans 16 residues. Germline CDR1 reads SGHRS; CDR2 reads YFSETQ. The V and J ends lost 5 bases and 0 bases respectively, with 12 bases between them.

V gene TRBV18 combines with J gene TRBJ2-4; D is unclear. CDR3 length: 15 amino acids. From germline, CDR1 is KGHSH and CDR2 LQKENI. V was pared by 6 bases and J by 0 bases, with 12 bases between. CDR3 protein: CASSPEWGAKNIQYF. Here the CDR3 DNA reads TGTGCCAGCTCCCCGGAGTGGGGAGCCAAAAACATTCAGTACTTC.

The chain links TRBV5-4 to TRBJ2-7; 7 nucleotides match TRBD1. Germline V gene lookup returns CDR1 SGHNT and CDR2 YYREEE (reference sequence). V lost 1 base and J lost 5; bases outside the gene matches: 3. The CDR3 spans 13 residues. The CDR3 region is CASSLTGAHEQYF. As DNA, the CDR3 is TGTGCCAGCAGCTTGACAGGGGCCCACGAGCAGTACTTC.